This T cell receptor beta chain is from a study of shared clonotypes between healthy human individuals. For the study at large: CD4 naive and CD4 memory each took three plates per donor, while CD8 naive took two and CD8 memory one. Study-level findings and limits: A handful of donors shared roughly 5% of their naive CD4 clonotypes.

Worth noting for this clone: The target antigen is unknown.

Replicate PCRs from sorted subsets contained roughly 200 ng DNA, which is 29,000 or so T cell genomes. Here immunoSEQ multiplex PCR was the method, and the copy in TCRdb shows in-frame clones only, minus some. The table shows 2 million to 2.5 million clones, with approximately 93% occurring only once. This CDR3 comprises 17 residues. Germline V gene data show CDR1 as SGHRS and CDR2 as YFSETQ. V lost 4 bases to trimming and J lost 3 bases; unmatched junction nucleotides: 9. This sequence was found in a man younger than 30 in good health. Some clones in this sample may be carry-over from other donors' samples. The V call is TRBV5-1, the J call TRBJ2-1; TRBD2 agrees at 11 bases. The sequenced sample consisted of naive CD4+ T cells from PBMCs. Specified subset: CD45RA+ positively selected. The CDR3 DNA sequence: TGCGCCAGCAGCGAGGGACTAGCGGTCTTATACTACAATGAGCAGTTCTTC. It encodes CASSEGLAVLYYNEQFF.